This T cell receptor beta chain was identified in a study of control samples from healthy donors and cancer patients. Germline trimming cut 4 bases from V and 4 bases from J; bases unmatched to any gene: 9. This CDR3 region has 15 residues. Germline CDR1 SGHAT, CDR2 FQNNGV. Using immunoSEQ multiplex PCR, the repertoire was profiled, and TCRdb retains in-frame clones only, with some absent. The profile shows approximately 150,000 clones, about 91% of them singletons. The sample comprised blood. V gene TRBV11-2 combines with J gene TRBJ1-1; 7 bases are a match to TRBD1. The sequence came from a woman aged 40 to 50 in good health. The CDR3 nucleotides read TGTGCCAGCAGCTCCCAAGGGGGCGCCGGCACTGAAGCTTTCTTT. It is translated as CASSSQGGAGTEAFF.